This T cell receptor beta chain is drawn from a study of control samples from healthy donors and cancer patients. The CDR3 totals 15 residues. This table comes from immunoSEQ multiplex PCR, and its TCRdb copy is limited to in-frame clones, with some not included. The sample has 150,000 to 200,000 clones; 80% to 95% are singletons. The receptor was derived from a woman in her 40s in good health. The chain has TRBV21-1 and TRBJ1-4; the DNA was not used to check the table's D call, TRBD1. TRBV21-1 is a known pseudogene. The sequenced sample consisted of blood. The CDR3 bases are TGTGCCAGCAGCACAAACTGGACATCACTTGAAAAACTGTTTTTT. Encoded protein: CASSTNWTSLEKLFF.